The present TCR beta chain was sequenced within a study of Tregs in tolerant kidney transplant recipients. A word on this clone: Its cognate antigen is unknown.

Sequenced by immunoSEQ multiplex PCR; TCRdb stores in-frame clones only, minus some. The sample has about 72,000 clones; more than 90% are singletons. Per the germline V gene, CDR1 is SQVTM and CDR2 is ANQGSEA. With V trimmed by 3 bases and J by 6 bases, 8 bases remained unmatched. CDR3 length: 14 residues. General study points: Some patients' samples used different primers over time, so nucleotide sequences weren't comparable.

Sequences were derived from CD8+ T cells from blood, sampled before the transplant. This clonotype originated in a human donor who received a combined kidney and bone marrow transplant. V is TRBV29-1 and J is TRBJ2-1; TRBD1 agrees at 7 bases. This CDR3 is CSVDVNRGSNEQFF. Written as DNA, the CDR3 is TGCAGCGTTGACGTAAACAGGGGAAGCAATGAGCAGTTCTTC.